This passage covers 3 T cell receptor beta chains from one sample sequenced in a study of cytotoxic CD8 clonotypes in ibrutinib-treated CLL. Assay used: immunoSEQ multiplex PCR; TCRdb lists only in-frame clones, some missing. The table includes approximately 130,000 clones, about 85% detected once. This sample comprised PBMCs, obtained after 24 months of ibrutinib treatment. These receptors were collected from a human donor with chronic lymphocytic leukemia.

J is TRBJ2-7 and V is TRBV6-5; 8 bases fit TRBD1. Losses at the gene ends were 0 bases for V and 9 bases for J; bases not matched to a gene: 7. The CDR3 consists of 14 residues. The germline gives CDR1 MNHEY, CDR2 SVGAGI. The CDR3 bases are TGTGCCAGCAGTTACTCGTTCCGACAGGGGCCGCAGTACTTC. Translation gives CASSYSFRQGPQYF.

This clone was seen more than once but under ten times. The chain links TRBV10-2 to TRBJ1-1; D is ambiguous. The CDR3 is made up of 13 amino acids. The germline gives CDR1 WSHSY, CDR2 SAAADI. V was cut by 10 bases and J by 3 bases, with 15 bases left in between. In nucleotides, the CDR3 is TGCGCCAACCCAGACGGGTGGGACACTGAAGCTTTCTTT. It yields the protein CANPDGWDTEAFF.

The V call is TRBV27, the J call TRBJ1-2, with unresolved D. With 5 bases removed from V and 8 bases from J, the gap between germline ends came to 18 bases. The germline gives CDR1 MNHEY, CDR2 SMNVEV (reference sequence). The CDR3 is made up of 14 amino acids. CDR3 in amino acids: CASSGLGSRRGYTF. CDR3 bases: TGTGCCAGCAGTGGATTAGGGTCAAGGAGGGGCTACACCTTC.